These 14 T cell receptor beta chains came from one sample sequenced in a study of T cells after yellow fever vaccination. TCRdb fed the 5' RACE reads into MiXCR, producing one record per CDR3 protein. The repertoire holds some 260,000 distinct CDR3 sequences, with about 5.2% as singletons. The material sequenced was CD4+ T cells sorted from PBMCs, taken on the day of the yellow fever booster vaccination. Receptors were obtained from a man younger than 30 who received the YFV17D yellow fever vaccine.

This clonotype was seen more than once but under ten times. Written as DNA, the CDR3 is TGTGCCAGCAGCTTAAGACAGGGAGGAGCCGGGGAGCTGTTTTTT. It codes for CASSLRQGGAGELFF. The V and J genes are TRBV9 and TRBJ2-2; TRBD1 is a possible D gene (7 bases). The CDR3 length is 15 residues. Germline V gene data show CDR1 as SGDLS and CDR2 as YYNGEE. Trimming took off 4 bases at V and 6 bases at J, with 16 bases between the two ends.

This clonotype was picked up many times. The rearrangement links TRBV5-1 to TRBJ2-1, with TRBD1 matching over 8 bases. Trimming removed 4 bases from V and 5 bases from J; junction bases left unmatched: 8. CDR3 length: 15 residues. Germline V gene sequence: CDR1 SGHRS, CDR2 YFSETQ. CDR3 nucleotides: TGCGCCAGCAGCCGGGACAGGCCCACTCACAATGAGCAGTTCTTC. This translates into CASSRDRPTHNEQFF.

The table lists this clonotype with a few counts. This chain uses TRBV18 with TRBJ1-1; maybe TRBD1 (6 bases). Deletions cut 5 bases from V and 1 base from J, with 14 bases between. This CDR3 has 15 residues. CDR1 is KGHSH and CDR2 is LQKENI in the germline V gene. DNA for the CDR3: TGTGCCAGCTCATCACGGACAGCACCGAACACTGAAGCTTTCTTT. Translation: CASSSRTAPNTEAFF. Full variable domain (missing parts from reference TRBV18 and TRBJ1-1): NAGVMQNPRHLVRRRGQEARLRCSPMKGHSHVYWYRQLPEEGLKFMVYLQKENIIDESGMPKERFSAEFPKEGPSILRIQQVVRGDSAAYFCASSSRTAPNTEAFFGQGTRLTVV.

This clonotype was seen only a few times. The CDR3 DNA reads TGTGCCAGCAGTCTGGTGCTAGCGGGGCGGGATACGCAGTATTTT. Protein product: CASSLVLAGRDTQYF. J is TRBJ2-3 and V is TRBV5-4; 9 bases align to TRBD2. Germline loops: CDR1 SGHNT, CDR2 YYREEE (reference sequence). The CDR3 has 15 amino acids. V was pared by 5 bases and J by 6 bases, with 10 bases of the junction left unmatched.

This clonotype was seen ten or more times. The chain recombines TRBV3-1 with TRBJ2-7, with D hard to call. V was trimmed by 5 bases and J by 7 bases, leaving 12 bases between them. The CDR3 has 12 amino acids. The germline V gene encodes CDR1 LGHDT and CDR2 YNNKEL (reference sequence). The CDR3 nucleotides are TGTGCCAGCAGCTTGGGAAGGGCTGAGCAGTACTTC. Its translation: CASSLGRAEQYF.

This chain links TRBV20-1 with TRBJ2-7; 11 nucleotides align to TRBD1. With V trimmed by 3 bases and J by 1 base, 2 bases remained unmatched. Germline V gene sequence: CDR1 DFQATT, CDR2 SNEGSKA (reference sequence). The CDR3 length is 14 residues. The CDR3 reads CSASRDRGSYEQYF. The CDR3 DNA reads TGCAGTGCTAGCCGGGACAGGGGGTCCTACGAGCAGTACTTC.

A few counts support this clonotype. The chain employs TRBV6-6 and TRBJ2-5; possible D gene TRBD2, 6 bases. CDR1 is MNHNY, CDR2 SVGAGI, per germline (reference sequence). There are 15 residues in the CDR3. Between the trimmed V and J ends, which lost 11 bases and 5 bases, there was a span of 24 bases. The CDR3 reads CASMTSWRGRETQYF. The CDR3 region has the DNA TGTGCCTCTATGACGAGCTGGCGAGGGAGGGAGACCCAGTACTTC.

The table lists this clonotype with many counts. The CDR3 DNA reads as TGTGCCAGCAGTTTTTTCCAGGGAAGGGAAAAACTGTTTTTT. Translated: CASSFFQGREKLFF. This chain connects TRBV12-3 or TRBV12-4 to TRBJ1-4, with D perhaps matching TRBD1 (5 bases). The CDR3 is 14 residues long. The V end lost 3 bases, the J end lost 8 bases, and 13 bases lay between the germline ends.

There are many counts of this clonotype. The gene calls are TRBV3-1 and TRBJ2-5; the match to TRBD2 covers 9 bases. Germline CDR1 is LGHDT and CDR2 is YNNKEL (reference sequence). V shed 5 bases and J 5 bases; nucleotides not matched to a gene: 12. The CDR3 is 16 amino acids. CDR3 in amino acids: CASSSDPGTSSETQYF. The CDR3 DNA follows: TGTGCCAGCAGCTCCGATCCGGGGACTAGCTCGGAGACCCAGTACTTC.

This sequence joins TRBV7-9 and TRBJ2-2; D is unclear. CDR1 is SEHNR, CDR2 FQNEAQ, per germline (reference sequence). V was cut by 4 bases and J by 1 base, with 13 bases left in between. This CDR3 has 16 amino acids. CDR3 amino acids: CASSSVGRKNTGELFF. In nucleotides, the CDR3 is TGTGCCAGCAGCTCTGTAGGGCGGAAGAACACCGGGGAGCTGTTTTTT.

This clonotype has more than one count but fewer than ten. The chain carries TRBV29-1 and TRBJ2-3; 8 positions agree with TRBD1. From germline, CDR1 is SQVTM and CDR2 ANQGSEA. CDR3 length equals 15 residues. V shed 7 bases, J shed 3 bases, and the junction held 12 bases outside the gene matches. The CDR3 reads CSGQTGQGITDTQYF. The CDR3 nucleotides read TGCAGCGGTCAGACCGGACAGGGCATAACAGATACGCAGTATTTT.

A few counts support this clonotype. The gene calls are TRBV6-5 and TRBJ1-5, with D possibly being TRBD1 (5 bases). V gave up 6 bases and J gave up 5 bases, with 11 bases separating them. In germline, CDR1 is MNHEY, CDR2 SVGAGI. The CDR3 contains 13 residues. CDR3 in amino acids: CASRRDLDQPQHF. The DNA of the CDR3 is TGTGCCAGCAGGCGGGACTTAGATCAGCCCCAGCATTTT.

This clonotype was detected ten times or more. This sequence joins TRBV7-2 and TRBJ2-5; 12 bases are shared with TRBD1. Germline V CDR1 and CDR2: SGHTA, FQGNSA. This CDR3 has 14 amino acids. V was clipped by 4 bases and J by 5 bases; unmatched bases: 2. DNA for the CDR3: TGTGCCAGCAGCTGGGACAGGGGGCCGGAGACCCAGTACTTC. Its translation: CASSWDRGPETQYF.

This chain connects TRBV18 to TRBJ2-5; D remains ambiguous. Germline V lookup: CDR1 KGHSH, CDR2 LQKENI. Trimming left V 3 bases short and J 9 bases short, with 14 bases between. The CDR3 covers 13 residues. CDR3 loop: CASSPVVVRAQYF. The CDR3 region has the DNA TGTGCCAGCTCACCGGTCGTCGTACGGGCCCAGTACTTC. The variable domain in full, completed from reference TRBV18 and TRBJ2-5, reads NAGVMQNPRHLVRRRGQEARLRCSPMKGHSHVYWYRQLPEEGLKFMVYLQKENIIDESGMPKERFSAEFPKEGPSILRIQQVVRGDSAAYFCASSPVVVRAQYFGPGTRLLVL.